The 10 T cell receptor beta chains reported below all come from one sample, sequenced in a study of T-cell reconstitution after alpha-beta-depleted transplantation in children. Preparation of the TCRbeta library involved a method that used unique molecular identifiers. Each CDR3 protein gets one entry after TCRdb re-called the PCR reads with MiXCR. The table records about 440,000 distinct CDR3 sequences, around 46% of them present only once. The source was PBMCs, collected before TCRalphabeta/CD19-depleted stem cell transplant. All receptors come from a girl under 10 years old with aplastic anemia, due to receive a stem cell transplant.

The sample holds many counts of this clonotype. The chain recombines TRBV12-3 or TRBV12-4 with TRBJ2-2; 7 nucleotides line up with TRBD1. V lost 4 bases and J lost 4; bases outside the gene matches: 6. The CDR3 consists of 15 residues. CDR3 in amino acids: CASSSTGSLTGELFF. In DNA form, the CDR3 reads TGTGCCAGCAGTTCGACAGGGTCGCTCACCGGGGAGCTGTTTTTT.

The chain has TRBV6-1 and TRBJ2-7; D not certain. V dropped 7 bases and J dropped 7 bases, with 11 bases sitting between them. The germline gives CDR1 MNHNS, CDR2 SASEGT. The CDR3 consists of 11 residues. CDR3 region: CASTVTWEQYF. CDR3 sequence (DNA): TGTGCCAGCACGGTGACTTGGGAGCAGTACTTC.

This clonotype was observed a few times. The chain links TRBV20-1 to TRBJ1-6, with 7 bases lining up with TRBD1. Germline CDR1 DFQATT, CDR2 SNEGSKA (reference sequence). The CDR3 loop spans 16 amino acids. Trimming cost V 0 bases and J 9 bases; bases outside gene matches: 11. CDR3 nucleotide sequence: TGCAGTGCTAGAGATTCGGGGGACAGTCTTTTTTCACCCCTCCACTTT. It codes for CSARDSGDSLFSPLHF.

Written as DNA, the CDR3 is TGCAGTGCTAGCATTTACACTGAAGCTTTCTTT. Protein sequence: CSASIYTEAFF. The J gene is TRBJ1-1, the V gene TRBV20-1, with D hard to call. The CDR3 sequence is 11 residues long. The ends were cut back, 3 bases at V and 3 bases at J, with 5 bases in the middle. CDR1 DFQATT and CDR2 SNEGSKA come from the germline V gene (reference sequence).

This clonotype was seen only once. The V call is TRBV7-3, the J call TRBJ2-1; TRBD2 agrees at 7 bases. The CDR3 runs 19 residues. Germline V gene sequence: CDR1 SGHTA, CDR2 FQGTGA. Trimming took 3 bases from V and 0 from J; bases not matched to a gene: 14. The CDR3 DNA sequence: TGTGCCAGCAGCTTGCGGGGGAACCACTACCAGAGCTCCTACAATGAGCAGTTCTTC. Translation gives CASSLRGNHYQSSYNEQFF.

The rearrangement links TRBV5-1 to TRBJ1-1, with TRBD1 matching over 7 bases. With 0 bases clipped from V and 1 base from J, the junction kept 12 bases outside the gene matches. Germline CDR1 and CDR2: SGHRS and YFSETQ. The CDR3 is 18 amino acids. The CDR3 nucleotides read TGCGCCAGCAGCTTGGGGCCCTTGCGACAGGGCCAGAACACTGAAGCTTTCTTT. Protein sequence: CASSLGPLRQGQNTEAFF.

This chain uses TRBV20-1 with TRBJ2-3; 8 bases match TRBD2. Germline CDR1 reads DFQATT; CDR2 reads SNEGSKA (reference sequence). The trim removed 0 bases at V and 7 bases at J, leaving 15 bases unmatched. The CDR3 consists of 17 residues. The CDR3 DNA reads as TGCAGTGCTAGAGATTACTGGAGGGCCCGGGGGGGAAATACGCAGTATTTT. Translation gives CSARDYWRARGGNTQYF.

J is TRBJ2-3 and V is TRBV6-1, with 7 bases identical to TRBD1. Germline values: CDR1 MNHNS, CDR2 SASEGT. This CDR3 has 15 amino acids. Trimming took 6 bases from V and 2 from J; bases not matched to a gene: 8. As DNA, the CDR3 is TGTGCCAGCAGGAGGGACAGCCTATTCACAGATACGCAGTATTTT. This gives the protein CASRRDSLFTDTQYF.

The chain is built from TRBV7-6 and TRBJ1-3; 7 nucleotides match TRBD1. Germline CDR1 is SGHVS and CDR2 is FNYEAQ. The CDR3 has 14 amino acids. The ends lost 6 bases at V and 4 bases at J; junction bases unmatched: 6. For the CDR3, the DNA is TGTGCCAGCAGACCTACAGGGGTAGGAAACACCATATATTTT. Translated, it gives CASRPTGVGNTIYF. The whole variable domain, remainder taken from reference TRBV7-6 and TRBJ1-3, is GAGVSQSPRYKVTKRGQDVALRCDPISGHVSLYWYRQALGQGPEFLTYFNYEAQQDKSGLPNDRFSAERPEGSISTLTIQRTEQRDSAMYRCASRPTGVGNTIYFGEGSWLTVV.

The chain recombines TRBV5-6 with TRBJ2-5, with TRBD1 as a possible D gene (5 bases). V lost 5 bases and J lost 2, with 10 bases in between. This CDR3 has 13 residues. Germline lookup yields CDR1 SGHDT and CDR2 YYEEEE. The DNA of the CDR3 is TGTGCCAGCAGAGGGAAGGGGCAAGAGACCCAGTACTTC. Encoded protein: CASRGKGQETQYF.